The TCR beta chain under discussion was sequenced for a study of response to subunit inactivated influenza vaccine. Findings and caveats of the study: Every seasonal influenza vaccination brings in few new T cells, the authors suggested.

This clonotype was seen a few times. Its antigen remains unknown. The CDR3 contains 15 residues. V dropped 3 bases and J dropped 3; count of bases not matched to a gene: 5. In germline, CDR1 is SGHTA, CDR2 FQGTGA. TCRdb processed the RT-PCR reads anew with MiXCR; each CDR3 protein has one entry. Of over 750,000 distinct CDR3 sequences listed, less than 25% are singletons. The chain uses TRBV7-3 and TRBJ2-1, with 7 bases identical to TRBD2. This clonotype was sampled from a man aged 50 to 60 who received an inactivated influenza vaccine. The specimen comprised PBMCs from blood, sampled 4 to 6 days after vaccination. The CDR3: CASSFRREIYNEQFF. The CDR3 DNA reads as TGTGCCAGCAGCTTCCGGCGGGAGATCTACAATGAGCAGTTCTTC.